This TCR beta chain was identified during a study of T cell changes during pregnancy in multiple sclerosis. Data came from immunoSEQ multiplex PCR; TCRdb stores just in-frame clones and leaves some out. The table has 13,000 or so clones, 90% to 95% seen once. The sample holds one count of this clone. CDR3 length: 13 amino acids. Germline V lookup: CDR1 LGHNA, CDR2 YSLEER. Trimming cost V 1 base and J 2 bases, with 6 bases left between them. Sequencing used peripheral blood, obtained in the second trimester of pregnancy. The chain uses TRBV4-3 and TRBJ2-7; D remains ambiguous. This TCR was recovered from a female donor in good health, enrolled as a control in a pregnancy study. The CDR3 spells CASSQGGTYEQYF. The CDR3 DNA is TGCGCCAGCAGCCAAGGAGGAACCTACGAGCAGTACTTC.